One and the same sample provided the 16 T cell receptor beta chains below, sequenced in a study of T cell responses to AZD1222 COVID-19 vaccine. Using immunoSEQ multiplex PCR, the repertoire was profiled, and TCRdb retains in-frame clones only, with some absent. The data show 50,000 or so clones, approximately 80% seen once. The sequences come from peripheral blood, collected 28 days after the second AZD1222 dose. Source of these receptors: an adult who received the AZD1222 COVID-19 vaccine.

The CDR3 DNA reads TGTGCCAGCAGTCCCCAGGTAGTAGTGGCGCATTTT. Protein: CASSPQVVVAHF. The V gene is TRBV28, the J gene TRBJ1-5; D gene ambiguous. V dropped 5 bases and J dropped 15 bases, with 17 bases sitting between them. The V gene's germline CDR1 is MDHEN and CDR2 SYDVKM. This CDR3 is 12 amino acids long.

The chain employs TRBV18 and TRBJ2-3, with 11 bases that match TRBD1. Germline V CDR1 and CDR2: KGHSH, LQKENI. With V trimmed by 3 bases and J by 2 bases, 19 bases remained unmatched. The CDR3 contains 21 residues. The CDR3 spells CASSPARDRGVNREDTDTQYF. As DNA, the CDR3 is TGTGCCAGCTCACCCGCCCGGGACAGGGGGGTCAACAGGGAAGACACAGATACGCAGTATTTT.

V and J are TRBV2 and TRBJ1-2, with a possible D match to TRBD1 (6 bases). There are 17 residues in the CDR3. V lost 2 bases, J lost 0 bases, and 16 bases lay in between. Germline CDR1 is SNHLY and CDR2 is FYNNEI. The CDR3 sequence: CASSEMRRGGPNYGYTF. In DNA, the CDR3 is TGTGCCAGCAGTGAAATGAGAAGGGGGGGTCCTAACTATGGCTACACCTTC.

This rearrangement joins TRBV21-1 to TRBJ2-7; the table's D call, TRBD2, was not checked against the DNA. TRBV21-1 is a pseudogene. This CDR3 region has 13 residues. The CDR3 loop reads CASGVSDPYEQYF. The CDR3 region has the DNA TGTGCCAGCGGCGTTAGCGATCCCTACGAGCAGTACTTC.

The chain has TRBV6-2 or TRBV6-3 and TRBJ2-7; TRBD2 aligns across 9 bases. Unmatched junction bases numbered 8, after V lost 6 bases and J lost 2 bases. This CDR3 region has 15 residues. CDR1 and CDR2 (germline): MNHEY, SVGEGT. The CDR3, as DNA: TGTGCCAGCAGCAACCGGGCTAGCGGGACCTACGAGCAGTACTTC. It translates to CASSNRASGTYEQYF.

The gene calls are TRBV2 and TRBJ1-6; D gene uncertain. Germline V gene sequence: CDR1 SNHLY, CDR2 FYNNEI. The germline V and J ends were trimmed by 5 bases and 10 bases, with 9 bases remaining between them. This CDR3 contains 12 residues. This CDR3 reads CASSRFASPLHF. DNA for the CDR3: TGTGCCAGCAGTCGGTTTGCCTCACCCCTCCACTTT.

V is TRBV7-9 and J is TRBJ2-2, with 11 positions matching TRBD2. The CDR3 consists of 18 residues. The V segment lost 5 bases and the J segment 2 bases; nucleotides outside the gene matches: 10. Germline loops: CDR1 SEHNR, CDR2 FQNEAQ (reference sequence). The CDR3 region is CASSPLAGGRLNTGELFF. The CDR3 DNA is TGTGCCAGCAGCCCTCTAGCGGGAGGCCGCCTAAACACCGGGGAGCTGTTTTTT.

The chain is built from TRBV11-2 and TRBJ2-7; D might be TRBD2 (5 bases). V lost 5 bases to trimming and J lost 1 base, with 12 bases between them. The CDR3 is 14 residues long. From germline, CDR1 is SGHAT and CDR2 FQNNGV. This CDR3 is CASSPSGRSYEQYV. The CDR3 DNA is TGTGCCAGCAGCCCCTCGGGGAGATCCTACGAGCAGTACGTC.

V and J are TRBV28 and TRBJ2-1; a possible D gene is TRBD2 (5 bases). Germline-derived CDR1 and CDR2 are MDHEN and SYDVKM. The CDR3 contains 13 residues. Trimming removed 7 bases at V and 9 bases at J, with 16 bases between. CDR3 protein: CASTKGLGREQFF. The CDR3 nucleotides are TGTGCCAGCACCAAAGGACTGGGCCGTGAGCAGTTCTTC.

V and J are TRBV11-2 and TRBJ2-4; TRBD1 agrees at 8 bases. The germline V gene encodes CDR1 SGHAT and CDR2 FQNNGV. The CDR3 runs to 19 residues. Trimming took 0 bases from V and 0 from J; bases not matched to a gene: 10. The CDR3 region has the DNA TGTGCCAGCAGCTTAGATAATGGGACAGGTAGATTAGCCAAAAACATTCAGTACTTC. As protein: CASSLDNGTGRLAKNIQYF.

This chain links TRBV10-3 with TRBJ1-1, with a tentative D call TRBD1 (5 bases). CDR1 is ENHRY, CDR2 SYGVKD, per germline. CDR3 length equals 14 residues. Trimming pared 9 bases from V and 0 bases from J, leaving 14 bases between. CDR3 residues: CAIRGDYMNTEAFF. The DNA of the CDR3 is TGTGCCATAAGGGGAGATTACATGAACACTGAAGCTTTCTTT.

The chain has TRBV28 and TRBJ2-3; weak D call: TRBD2 (5 bases). Germline CDR1 reads MDHEN; CDR2 reads SYDVKM. The germline V and J ends were trimmed by 2 bases and 1 base, with 10 bases remaining between them. The CDR3 spans 15 residues. The CDR3 reads CASSLRGAGTDTQYF. DNA for the CDR3: TGTGCCAGCAGTTTACGGGGAGCCGGCACAGATACGCAGTATTTT.

This clone was seen a few times. The chain couples TRBV5-5 to TRBJ2-2; D gene ambiguous. The V gene's germline CDR1 is SGHKS and CDR2 YYEKEE (reference sequence). V was trimmed by 4 bases and J by 2 bases, leaving 9 bases between them. This CDR3 has 14 amino acids. CDR3 region: CASSPIGNTGELFF. The CDR3, as DNA: TGTGCCAGCAGCCCTATCGGAAACACCGGGGAGCTGTTTTTT.

V and J are TRBV5-1 and TRBJ2-2; D gene unclear. V gave up 0 bases and J gave up 2 bases, with 5 bases separating them. The CDR3 covers 14 residues. The germline CDR1 and CDR2 sequences are SGHRS and YFSETQ. The CDR3 is CASSLATNTGELFF. CDR3 nucleotide sequence: TGCGCCAGCAGCTTGGCTACAAACACCGGGGAGCTGTTTTTT.

The V call is TRBV7-9, the J call TRBJ1-5, with unresolved D. In germline, CDR1 is SEHNR, CDR2 FQNEAQ (reference sequence). V gave up 7 bases and J gave up 2 bases, with 15 bases separating them. The CDR3 is made up of 15 amino acids. The CDR3 region has the DNA TGTGCCAGCACAAACGCCGTCGGGGGCAATCAGCCCCAGCATTTT. Protein: CASTNAVGGNQPQHF.

CDR3 bases: TGTGCCAGCAGCCAAGGTTCGACTGAAGCTTTCTTT. Residues: CASSQGSTEAFF. The rearrangement uses TRBV3-1 (or the pseudogene TRBV3-2) and TRBJ1-1; D call uncertain. V lost 1 base and J 5 bases, leaving 5 bases between the germline ends. The CDR3 runs 12 residues. Germline V gives CDR1 LGHDT, CDR2 YNNKEL (reference sequence).